The 18 T cell receptor beta chains in this list originate from one sample, sequenced in a study of tumor and adjacent non-tumor tissue in lung cancer. This sample's RNA came from whole unsorted tissue. The library came from three nested PCR rounds adapted from ARM-PCR protocols. TCRdb fed the multiplex PCR reads into MiXCR, producing one record per CDR3 protein. The table has 65,000 to 75,000 distinct CDR3 sequences, 73% seen once. Sequencing used lung tumor tissue. The receptor set was obtained from a man aged 60 to 75 with non-small cell lung cancer.

On this clonotype itself: One junction end does not reproduce the germline sequence, and a read error may be involved. The gene calls are TRBV12-3 or TRBV12-4 and TRBJ2-3, with 11 bases lining up with TRBD2. There are 17 residues in the CDR3. The CDR3 DNA is TGTGCCAGCACTCACGACATGGCTAGCGGGAGGACAGATACGCGGTATTTT. Protein sequence: CASTHDMASGRTDTRYF.

In regard to this clonotype: The CDR3 carries no conserved terminal phenylalanine or tryptophan, so it likely arises from a read error. The chain has TRBV20-1 and TRBJ2-2, with 12 bases identical to TRBD2. Germline loops: CDR1 DFQATT, CDR2 SNEGSKA (reference sequence). After removal of 1 base from V and 5 bases from J, the junction contained 5 bases not matched to a gene. The length of the CDR3 is 16 residues. This CDR3 is CSARGGLAGGTGELFI. DNA of the CDR3: TGCAGTGCTAGAGGGGGGCTAGCGGGAGGGACCGGGGAGCTGTTTATA.

Points on this clonotype: Germline is not matched at one junction end, which may reflect a read error. The chain combines TRBV10-3 with TRBJ2-6; 10 bases agree with TRBD2. CDR1 ENHRY and CDR2 SYGVKD come from the germline V gene. This CDR3 contains 20 residues. The CDR3, as DNA: TGTGCCATCAGTGAACTTGGGACGAGCGGGAGGGACTCTGGGGCCAAGGTCCTGACTTTC. Amino acid sequence: CAISELGTSGRDSGAKVLTF.

This clonotype was detected only a few times. The rearrangement links TRBV12-3 or TRBV12-4 to TRBJ2-1; the D gene is possibly TRBD2 (6 bases). V was pared by 3 bases and J by 4 bases, with 10 bases between. The CDR3 loop spans 14 amino acids. The CDR3 here is CASSFAGKYNEQFF. The DNA of the CDR3 is TGTGCCAGCAGTTTTGCGGGGAAGTACAATGAGCAGTTCTTC.

Concerning this clonotype: One end of the junction is discordant with germline, which a read error may explain. This sequence joins TRBV20-1 and TRBJ2-1, with 8 bases lining up with TRBD2. The length of the CDR3 is 15 residues. The germline gives CDR1 DFQATT, CDR2 SNEGSKA (reference sequence). This CDR3 reads CSARSGSALYNEQLF. The DNA for the CDR3 is TGCAGCGCTAGGAGCGGGAGTGCCCTATACAATGAGCAGTTATTC.

This clonotype ranks as large. The chain has TRBV20-1 and TRBJ2-1; D gene unclear. Looked up from germline, CDR1 is DFQATT and CDR2 is SNEGSKA (reference sequence). The CDR3 consists of 13 residues. Trimming took off 1 base at V and 10 bases at J, with 14 bases between the two ends. CDR3 sequence reads: CSARGPTTIEQFF. CDR3 coding DNA: TGCAGTGCTAGAGGTCCGACGACAATCGAGCAGTTCTTC.

Concerning this clonotype itself: The missing conserved phenylalanine or tryptophan at the end of this CDR3 makes a read error likely. The rearrangement links TRBV6-1 to TRBJ2-1, with no clear D. Per germline, CDR1 MNHNS and CDR2 SASEGT. This CDR3 has 11 residues. The CDR3 reads CANSAYDEQFL. CDR3 in DNA: TGTGCCAACAGTGCGTACGATGAGCAGTTCTTG.

Comment on this clonotype: One junction end does not reproduce the germline sequence, and a read error may be involved. The chain joins TRBV6-5 to TRBJ2-7; D is uncertain. CDR1 is MNHEY and CDR2 is SVGAGI in the germline V gene. The CDR3 length is 15 residues. The CDR3 loop is CISSYSRQETAEQYF. The CDR3 DNA reads as TGTATCAGCAGTTACTCGAGGCAGGAGACGGCCGAGCAGTATTTC.

This clonotype was seen a handful of times. This sequence joins TRBV7-3 and TRBJ2-2, with 8 bases that match TRBD2. The trim removed 5 bases at V and 2 bases at J, leaving 4 bases unmatched. This CDR3 has 15 amino acids. Germline V gene lookup returns CDR1 SGHTA and CDR2 FQGTGA. The CDR3 protein is CASSPGGGNTGELFF. DNA for the CDR3: TGTGCCAGCAGCCCGGGAGGGGGAAACACCGGGGAGCTGTTTTTT.

As for this clonotype: As the CDR3 is not closed by the conserved phenylalanine or tryptophan, this likely results from a read error. The chain couples TRBV20-1 to TRBJ2-1; D not certain. The germline V and J ends were trimmed by 6 bases and 13 bases, with 13 bases remaining between them. CDR1 and CDR2 (germline): DFQATT, SNEGSKA (reference sequence). The CDR3 has 10 amino acids. CDR3 in amino acids: CSATEPEQFS. As DNA, the CDR3 is TGCAGTGCAACAGAACCTGAACAGTTCTCC.

In the case of this clonotype: One end of the junction fails to match germline, which may point to a read error. The gene calls are TRBV2 and TRBJ2-2; TRBD1 matches 7 bases. Germline assignment: CDR1 SNHLY and CDR2 FYNNEI. The CDR3 totals 14 residues. CDR3 DNA sequence: TGTGCCAACAGTGACAGGGTTCGGACCGGGGAGCTGTTTTTT. Translation gives CANSDRVRTGELFF.

As to this clonotype: Germline is not matched at one junction end, which may reflect a read error. The chain uses TRBV6-5 and TRBJ1-3; D remains unclear. Germline values: CDR1 MNHEY, CDR2 SVGAGI. This CDR3 region has 15 residues. DNA for the CDR3: TGTGCCAGCTGTTACTCCAGGAGATCTGGAAACACCATATATTTT. It translates to CASCYSRRSGNTIYF.

As regards this clonotype: The conserved phenylalanine or tryptophan is not found at the CDR3 terminus, so this likely reflects a read error. The limits of the CDR3 on the DNA are not certain, so only TCRdb's listed CDR3 is given. The chain links TRBV10-3 to TRBJ1-2. The CDR3 length equals 12 residues, ends included. The germline gives CDR1 ENHRY, CDR2 SYGVKD. The CDR3 is CAISESTAGVAL.

On this clonotype itself: A read error is likely, as this CDR3 ends without the conserved phenylalanine or tryptophan. Because the CDR3's place on the DNA is in doubt, the DNA is left out and the CDR3 is given as listed by TCRdb. The rearrangement links TRBV6-5 to TRBJ2-7. Germline CDR1 reads MNHEY; CDR2 reads SVGAGI. The CDR3 has 14 residues if both end residues are counted. The CDR3 sequence: CASSSLTQNYERYL.

This clonotype appeared a single time. This CDR3 fails to terminate in the conserved phenylalanine or tryptophan, so it likely reflects a read error. This chain links TRBV29-1 with TRBJ2-3, with 7 bases identical to TRBD1. CDR1 is SQVTM and CDR2 is ANQGSEA in the germline V gene. This CDR3 has 12 amino acids. CDR3 amino acids: CSVGDSTNTQYY. In nucleotides, the CDR3 is TGCAGCGTTGGGGACAGCACAAATACGCAGTATTAT.

As for this clonotype: This sequence may be a read error, since a much larger clone differs from it by one base. The chain recombines TRBV30 with TRBJ2-1; 7 bases map to TRBD1. Germline CDR1 GTSNPN, CDR2 SVGIG (reference sequence). CDR3 length: 15 amino acids. Here the CDR3 reads CAWRGIGTVNNEQLF. The CDR3, as DNA: TGTGCCTGGAGAGGTATCGGGACAGTTAACAATGAGCAGCTCTTC.

On this clonotype itself: Since the CDR3 does not end with the conserved phenylalanine or tryptophan, this likely comes from a read error. The V call is TRBV20-1, the J call TRBJ2-1, with 13 bases that match TRBD2. This CDR3 comprises 12 residues. The germline gives CDR1 DFQATT, CDR2 SNEGSKA (reference sequence). The CDR3 region has the DNA TGCAGTACTAGCGGGGGGGCCCGAGAGCAGTTCTTA. Protein sequence: CSTSGGAREQFL.

This sequence joins TRBV6-1 and TRBJ2-1; TRBD2 matches 12 bases. Trimming cost V 5 bases and J 9 bases; bases outside gene matches: 5. Germline values: CDR1 MNHNS, CDR2 SASEGT. The CDR3 covers 14 residues. The CDR3 protein is CASSRTSGDSEQFF. CDR3 in DNA: TGTGCCAGCAGTCGGACTAGCGGGGACAGTGAGCAGTTCTTC.